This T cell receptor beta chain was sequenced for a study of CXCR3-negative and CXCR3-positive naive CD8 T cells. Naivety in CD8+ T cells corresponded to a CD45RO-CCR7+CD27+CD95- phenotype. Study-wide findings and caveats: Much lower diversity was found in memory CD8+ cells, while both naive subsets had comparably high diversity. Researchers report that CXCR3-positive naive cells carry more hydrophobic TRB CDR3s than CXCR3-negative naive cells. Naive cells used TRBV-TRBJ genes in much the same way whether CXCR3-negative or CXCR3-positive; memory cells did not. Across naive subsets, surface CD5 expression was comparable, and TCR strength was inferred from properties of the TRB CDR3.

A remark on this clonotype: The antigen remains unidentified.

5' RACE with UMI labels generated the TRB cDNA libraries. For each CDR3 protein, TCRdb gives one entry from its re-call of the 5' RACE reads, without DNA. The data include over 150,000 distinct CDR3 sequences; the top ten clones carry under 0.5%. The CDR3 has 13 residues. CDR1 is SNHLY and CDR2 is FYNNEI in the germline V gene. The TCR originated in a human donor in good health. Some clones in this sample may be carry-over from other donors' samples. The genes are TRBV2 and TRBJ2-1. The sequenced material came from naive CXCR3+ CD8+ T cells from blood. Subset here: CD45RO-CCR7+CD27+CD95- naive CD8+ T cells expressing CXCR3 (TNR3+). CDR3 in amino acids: CASNSGLYNEQFF.